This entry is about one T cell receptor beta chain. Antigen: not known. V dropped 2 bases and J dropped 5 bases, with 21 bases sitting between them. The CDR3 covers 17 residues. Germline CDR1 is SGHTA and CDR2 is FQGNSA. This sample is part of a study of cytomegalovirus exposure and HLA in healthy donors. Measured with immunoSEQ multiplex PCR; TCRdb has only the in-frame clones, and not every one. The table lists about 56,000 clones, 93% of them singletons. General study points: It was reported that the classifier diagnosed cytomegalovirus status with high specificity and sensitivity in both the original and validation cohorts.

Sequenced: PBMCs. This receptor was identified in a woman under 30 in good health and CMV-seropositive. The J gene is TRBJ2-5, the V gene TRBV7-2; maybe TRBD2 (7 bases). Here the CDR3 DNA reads TGTGCCAGCAGCTTAAATGGGGGGGGCAGGGGAAGCGAGACCCAGTACTTC. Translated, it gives CASSLNGGGRGSETQYF.